The next 26 T cell receptor beta chains were all read from a single sample in a study of regulatory T cells in long-lasting Graves disease. Researchers made TCR beta libraries by using iRepertoire HTBI primers and running Arm-PCR on CDR3 regions. TCRdb recomputed calls from the multiplex PCR reads with MiXCR, one row per CDR3 protein. Counted here are around 450,000 distinct CDR3 sequences, around 15% occurring once; the ten biggest clones make up 9% to 15%. This sample's time point: newly diagnosed GD, antithyroid drugs for less than 3 months. PBMCs were the source of the RNA used for TCR sequencing. A further study also used this sample, focusing on T cells in Graves' hyperthyroidism and ophthalmopathy.

The starting material was peripheral blood mononuclear cells (PBMCs), obtained at new diagnosis, from a patient treated with antithyroid drugs. These receptors all stem from a man in his forties with Graves disease.

This clonotype has a handful of counts. V and J are TRBV20-1 and TRBJ2-1, with 10 nucleotides matching TRBD2. The CDR3 totals 13 residues. The J segment lost 6 bases and the V segment lost 6 bases, leaving 5 bases of the junction unmatched. The germline CDR1 and CDR2 sequences are DFQATT and SNEGSKA (reference sequence). The CDR3 is CSANSGRANEQFF. In DNA form, the CDR3 reads TGCAGTGCAAACAGCGGGAGGGCCAATGAGCAGTTCTTC.

This sequence joins TRBV30 and TRBJ2-1, with 11 bases fitting TRBD2. This CDR3 spans 14 amino acids. The V gene end was trimmed by 0 bases and the J gene end by 8 bases; junction bases not matched to a gene: 3. The germline gives CDR1 GTSNPN, CDR2 SVGIG (reference sequence). DNA for the CDR3: TGTGCCTGGAGTGTACTAGCGGGAGCACATGAGCAGTTCTTC. Protein sequence: CAWSVLAGAHEQFF.

At least ten counts were recorded for this clonotype. The chain has TRBV3-1 and TRBJ1-3; D uncertain. This CDR3 is built from 14 residues. Per germline, CDR1 LGHDT and CDR2 YNNKEL (reference sequence). Trimming took off 1 base at V and 5 bases at J, with 9 bases between the two ends. In nucleotides, the CDR3 is TGTGCCAGCAGCCAAGGGTTTAACCGAAACACCATATATTTT. This gives the protein CASSQGFNRNTIYF.

For this clonotype: This may be a read error, as it is one base from a much larger clone. This CDR3 fails to terminate in the conserved phenylalanine or tryptophan, so it likely reflects a read error. The rearrangement uses TRBV6-1 and TRBJ2-2; 10 nucleotides match TRBD1. The V gene's germline CDR1 is MNHNS and CDR2 SASEGT. V lost 6 bases to trimming and J lost 5 bases; unmatched junction nucleotides: 6. The CDR3 is 15 amino acids. CDR3 region: CASRWDRGGTGELFL. In DNA form, the CDR3 reads TGTGCCAGCAGATGGGACAGGGGTGGGACCGGGGAGCTGTTTTTG.

The chain couples TRBV6-6 to TRBJ2-2, with 8 bases aligning to TRBD2. Germline trimming cut 2 bases from V and 7 bases from J; bases unmatched to any gene: 12. The CDR3 extends over 17 amino acids. CDR1 and CDR2 (germline): MNHNY, SVGAGI (reference sequence). In nucleotides, the CDR3 is TGTGCCAGCAGTTACCGAACTAGCGGCCGCAGGGTCGGGGAGCTGTTTTTT. The encoded protein is CASSYRTSGRRVGELFF.

This clonotype was recorded a few times. The chain employs TRBV29-1 and TRBJ2-1; 7 positions match TRBD1. The CDR3 length is 14 residues. V shed 7 bases and J 2 bases; nucleotides not matched to a gene: 8. CDR1 and CDR2 from the germline V gene are SQVTM and ANQGSEA. CDR3 in amino acids: CSGTGVPPYNEQFF. The CDR3 nucleotides are TGCAGCGGTACAGGGGTTCCTCCCTACAATGAGCAGTTCTTC.

This clonotype was detected only a few times. V usage is TRBV12-5 and J usage is TRBJ2-2, with 7 bases lining up with TRBD1. CDR1 LGHNT and CDR2 FRNRAP come from the germline V gene. This CDR3 has 15 residues. V dropped 5 bases and J dropped 7; count of bases not matched to a gene: 10. The CDR3 loop is CASGQPGQRHGELFF. The CDR3 DNA reads TGTGCTAGTGGTCAGCCGGGACAGCGACACGGGGAGCTGTTTTTT.

This clonotype was seen repeatedly, ten times or more. The gene calls are TRBV3-1 and TRBJ2-1; 10 bases are a match to TRBD1. V lost 0 bases, J lost 6 bases, and 5 bases stayed unmatched. The length of the CDR3 is 16 residues. Per germline, CDR1 LGHDT and CDR2 YNNKEL (reference sequence). CDR3 coding DNA: TGTGCCAGCAGCCAAGAAGGGACAGGGGTTTTCAATGAGCAGTTCTTC. Translated, it gives CASSQEGTGVFNEQFF.

There are many counts of this clonotype. This may be a read error: a much more frequent sequence differs by one nucleotide. CDR3 sequence: CASSPGDAQYF. The DNA of the CDR3 is TGTGCCAGCAGCCCGGGGGATGCGCAGTATTTT. The chain couples TRBV11-2 to TRBJ2-3; D possibly corresponds to TRBD2 (6 bases). From germline, CDR1 is SGHAT and CDR2 FQNNGV. The CDR3 is 11 residues long. Trimming shortened V by 5 bases and J by 10 bases, and 10 bases separated the two germline ends.

This clonotype was counted only a few times. The gene calls are TRBV6-1 and TRBJ2-5; D may be TRBD1 (6 bases). With the DNA end fitting TRBJ2-1 better, the J assignment may be wrong. The CDR3 runs 14 residues. Germline V gene lookup returns CDR1 MNHNS and CDR2 SASEGT. The CDR3 nucleotides read TGTGCCAGCCTCCTGGGGGCTAGCATCAATGAGCAGTTCTTC. Amino acids: CASLLGASINEQFF.

The chain is built from TRBV11-2 and TRBJ2-7; D remains unclear. V shed 2 bases and J shed 3 bases, with 17 bases lying between them. The CDR3 has 16 residues. The germline gives CDR1 SGHAT, CDR2 FQNNGV. DNA for the CDR3: TGTGCCAGCAGCTTACTACCGGGCCTGGGGTACTACGAGCAGTACTTC. Its translation is CASSLLPGLGYYEQYF.

The chain joins TRBV6-1 to TRBJ1-5; D gene uncertain. V was cut by 7 bases and J by 3 bases, with 16 bases left in between. Germline V gene sequence: CDR1 MNHNS, CDR2 SASEGT. The CDR3 loop spans 15 amino acids. The CDR3 loop reads CASNQLGRDNQPQHF. CDR3 sequence (DNA): TGTGCCAGCAACCAATTAGGTAGGGACAATCAGCCCCAGCATTTT.

This chain links TRBV6-1 with TRBJ2-5; TRBD1 aligns across 10 bases. Germline values: CDR1 MNHNS, CDR2 SASEGT. The CDR3 consists of 14 residues. J gave up 7 bases and V 4 bases, and 6 bases lay outside the gene matches. The CDR3, as DNA: TGTGCCAGCAGTGCCGGGACAGGGGTGGGGACCCAGTACTTC. This sequence encodes CASSAGTGVGTQYF.

This clonotype was detected only a few times. This sequence joins TRBV24-1 and TRBJ2-4; perhaps D is TRBD1 or TRBD2 (6 bases each). The germline V gene has CDR1 KGHDR and CDR2 SFDVKD. V was shortened by 2 bases and J by 7 bases, with 17 bases between the two germline ends. CDR3 size: 16 residues. The CDR3 here is CATSDSGPGAWNIQYF. The CDR3 DNA follows: TGTGCCACCAGTGATTCGGGTCCGGGGGCTTGGAACATTCAGTACTTC.

The chain carries TRBV6-9 and TRBJ2-7, with D tentatively TRBD1 (6 bases). Germline V CDR1 and CDR2: MNHGY, SVAAGI. V was shortened by 3 bases and J by 9 bases, with 18 bases between the two germline ends. This CDR3 has 14 residues. This chain's CDR3 is CASSYVPGEMGQYF. The CDR3 nucleotides read TGTGCCAGCAGTTACGTGCCAGGGGAAATGGGGCAGTACTTC.

The J gene is TRBJ1-1, the V gene TRBV5-1, with 7 nucleotides matching TRBD1. The CDR3 spans 13 residues. Germline V lookup: CDR1 SGHRS, CDR2 YFSETQ. The V gene end was trimmed by 3 bases and the J gene end by 8 bases; junction bases not matched to a gene: 7. This chain's CDR3 is CASSSTGSAEAFF. CDR3 bases: TGCGCCAGCAGCTCGACAGGGAGTGCCGAAGCTTTCTTT.

In this sample, this clonotype turned up many times. The chain has TRBV27 and TRBJ2-7; 12 positions match TRBD2. With V trimmed by 3 bases and J by 4 bases, 10 bases remained unmatched. Germline V gene data show CDR1 as MNHEY and CDR2 as SMNVEV (reference sequence). The CDR3 sequence is 17 residues long. The CDR3 coding sequence is TGTGCCAGCAGTTTTCAGTGGACTAGCGGGAATATATACGAGCAGTACTTC. Its protein is CASSFQWTSGNIYEQYF.

This clonotype was seen only a few times. This chain uses TRBV24-1 with TRBJ2-7; TRBD2 might be the D (6 bases). The CDR3 runs 13 residues. V shed 5 bases and J shed 6 bases, with 13 bases lying between them. Per the germline V gene, CDR1 is KGHDR and CDR2 is SFDVKD. The CDR3 DNA follows: TGTGCCACCAGTGTAACCGGAGGGAGCGAGCAGTACTTC. As protein: CATSVTGGSEQYF.

This clonotype showed up many times. The chain is built from TRBV11-2 and TRBJ1-5, with unresolved D. The CDR3 spans 13 residues. From germline, CDR1 is SGHAT and CDR2 FQNNGV. V shed 5 bases and J shed 7 bases, with 12 bases lying between them. CDR3 protein: CASSRQLLQPQHF. CDR3 DNA: TGTGCCAGCAGCCGACAACTTCTCCAGCCCCAGCATTTT.

This clonotype has only a few counts. This chain uses TRBV6-2 or TRBV6-3 with TRBJ2-2; maybe TRBD1 (6 bases). Germline V gives CDR1 MNHEY, CDR2 SVGEGT. This CDR3 is built from 14 residues. Between the trimmed V and J ends, which lost 5 bases and 3 bases, there was a span of 10 bases. The CDR3 DNA sequence: TGTGCCAGCAGTATGGGACAATACACCGGGGAGCTGTTTTTT. This gives the protein CASSMGQYTGELFF.

This chain connects TRBV7-8 to TRBJ2-3, with 7 nucleotides matching TRBD2. J lost 0 bases, V lost 0 bases, and 3 bases had no gene match. The germline V gene has CDR1 SGHVS and CDR2 FQNEAQ. The CDR3 is 16 residues long. The CDR3 loop is CASSLALATSTDTQYF. In DNA, the CDR3 is TGTGCCAGCAGCTTAGCACTAGCGACTAGCACAGATACGCAGTATTTT.

This clonotype occurred many times. The V call is TRBV30, the J call TRBJ2-7, with 11 bases matching TRBD2. The germline V gene has CDR1 GTSNPN and CDR2 SVGIG (reference sequence). V gave up 2 bases and J gave up 6 bases; unmatched junction bases: 3. The CDR3 totals 13 residues. In DNA form, the CDR3 reads TGTGCCTGGAGTCTACTAGCGGGAGTCGAGCAGTACTTC. It encodes CAWSLLAGVEQYF.

The table lists this clonotype with many counts. The J gene is TRBJ2-7, the V gene TRBV6-1; 10 bases fit TRBD1. The CDR3 is 16 amino acids. Germline CDR1 and CDR2: MNHNS and SASEGT. Losses at the gene ends were 3 bases for V and 6 bases for J; bases not matched to a gene: 11. CDR3 loop: CASSDDSGTGDGEQYF. DNA of the CDR3: TGTGCCAGCAGTGACGACTCTGGGACAGGGGATGGCGAGCAGTACTTC.

This clonotype showed up many times. V gene TRBV12-3 or TRBV12-4 combines with J gene TRBJ1-3; possibly TRBD1 for D (5 bases). V was trimmed by 3 bases and J by 0 bases, leaving 12 bases between them. CDR3 size: 16 residues. The CDR3 coding sequence is TGTGCCAGCAGTTTCAGACACAGGAACTCTGGAAACACCATATATTTT. Residues: CASSFRHRNSGNTIYF.

This clonotype has only a few counts. The chain carries TRBV11-2 and TRBJ2-3; D gene uncertain. The CDR3 is made up of 12 amino acids. CDR1 and CDR2 from the germline V gene are SGHAT and FQNNGV. Trimming cost V 6 bases and J 10 bases, with 14 bases left between them. CDR3 amino acids: CASSPLSKAQYF. The CDR3 DNA sequence: TGTGCCAGCAGTCCACTTAGTAAAGCGCAGTATTTT. The complete variable domain, with remaining parts taken from reference TRBV11-2 and TRBJ2-3, reads EAGVAQSPRYKIIEKRQSVAFWCNPISGHATLYWYQQILGQGPKLLIQFQNNGVVDDSQLPKDRFSAERLKGVDSTLKIQPAKLEDSAVYLCASSPLSKAQYFGPGTRLTVL.

As concerns this clonotype: This may stem from a read error, because a much larger clone lies one nucleotide away. The rearrangement uses TRBV5-1 and TRBJ2-7, with D perhaps TRBD2 (8 bases). Per germline, CDR1 SGHRS and CDR2 YFSETQ. The CDR3 consists of 16 residues. V was shortened by 4 bases and J by 0 bases, with 17 bases between the two germline ends. The CDR3 region has the DNA TGCGCCAGCAGCGCGGGGGGACAGACTAGCTCCTACGAGCAGTACTTC. Protein product: CASSAGGQTSSYEQYF.